The T cell receptor (beta chain) under discussion was sequenced for a study of T cells in Graves' hyperthyroidism and ophthalmopathy. The CDR3 regions of TCR beta were amplified from RNA transcripts. The primer set for the first-round RT-PCR of the TCR CDR3 was HTBI. TCRdb fed the multiplex PCR reads into MiXCR, producing one record per CDR3 protein. Among fewer than 400,000 distinct CDR3 sequences listed, approximately 25% were seen once. CDR3 size: 16 residues. J was trimmed by 4 bases and V by 2 bases; bases with no gene match: 3. Germline V gene sequence: CDR1 MNHNS, CDR2 SASEGT. This clonotype was picked up one time.

This chain uses TRBV6-1 with TRBJ2-1; 12 positions agree with TRBD2. What was sequenced was blood. This receptor was identified in a man aged 50-59 years with Graves' hyperthyroidism. CDR3 protein: CASSERTSGTYNEQFF. DNA of the CDR3: TGTGCCAGCAGTGAAAGGACTAGCGGGACTTACAATGAGCAGTTCTTC.